The 15 T cell receptor beta chains below come from one sample, sequenced in a study of T cell repertoires in cytomegalovirus infection. Via MiXCR, TCRdb re-called the reads, giving one row per CDR3 protein. Of approximately 700,000 distinct CDR3 sequences in the sample, 35% to 40% were seen once. The sequenced material came from PBMCs. Source of these receptors: a human donor in good health (CMV status not recorded). Some clones in this sample may be carry-over from other donors' samples.

Here the CDR3 reads CASSVSGTITDTQYF. CDR3 nucleotides: TGTGCCAGCAGCGTATCCGGGACTATCACAGATACGCAGTATTTT. The rearrangement links TRBV9 to TRBJ2-3; 7 nucleotides match TRBD2. This CDR3 is built from 15 residues. Trimming cost V 1 base and J 2 bases; bases outside gene matches: 4. Germline loops: CDR1 SGDLS, CDR2 YYNGEE.

The V and J genes are TRBV28 and TRBJ2-1; D gene unclear. The germline gives CDR1 MDHEN, CDR2 SYDVKM. This CDR3 spans 17 amino acids. Trimming cost V 5 bases and J 0 bases, with 17 bases left between them. The CDR3 protein is CASSIPTTPSSYNEQFF. CDR3 bases: TGTGCCAGCAGTATACCTACGACCCCTAGCTCCTACAATGAGCAGTTCTTC.

This clonotype has a handful of counts. The genes are TRBV12-5 and TRBJ1-4; no clear D. This CDR3 is 16 amino acids long. The V and J ends lost 6 bases and 0 bases respectively, with 14 bases between them. Germline-derived CDR1 and CDR2 are LGHNT and FRNRAP. The CDR3 protein is CASGCESGSTNEKLFF. The CDR3 DNA reads TGTGCTAGTGGCTGTGAGTCCGGGTCAACTAATGAAAAACTGTTTTTT.

The V gene is TRBV28, the J gene TRBJ2-7; the D gene is possibly TRBD2 (7 bases). CDR3 length: 17 amino acids. CDR1 is MDHEN, CDR2 SYDVKM, per germline. Trimming took off 3 bases at V and 7 bases at J, with 25 bases between the two ends. CDR3 in amino acids: CASSFPREGGARKEQYF. As DNA, the CDR3 is TGTGCCAGCAGTTTTCCCCGAGAGGGGGGGGCCAGGAAAGAGCAGTACTTC. Based on the CDR3 plus reference TRBV28 and TRBJ2-7, the full variable domain is DVKVTQSSRYLVKRTGEKVFLECVQDMDHENMFWYRQDPGLGLRLIYFSYDVKMKEKGDIPEGYSVSREKKERFSLILESASTNQTSMYLCASSFPREGGARKEQYFGPGTRLTVT.

Ten or more counts support this clonotype. The chain uses TRBV7-6 and TRBJ2-5, with TRBD2 matching 7 bases. This CDR3 is 14 amino acids long. Germline assignment: CDR1 SGHVS and CDR2 FNYEAQ. V lost 0 bases and J lost 5; bases outside the gene matches: 3. CDR3: CASSLAGGIETQYF. The CDR3 bases are TGTGCCAGCAGCTTAGCGGGAGGGATCGAGACCCAGTACTTC. Together with reference TRBV7-6 and TRBJ2-5, the CDR3 gives the full variable domain: GAGVSQSPRYKVTKRGQDVALRCDPISGHVSLYWYRQALGQGPEFLTYFNYEAQQDKSGLPNDRFSAERPEGSISTLTIQRTEQRDSAMYRCASSLAGGIETQYFGPGTRLLVL.

With respect to this clonotype: One base away lies a much larger clone, so this may be a sequencing read error. Without the conserved terminal phenylalanine or tryptophan, this CDR3 likely stems from a read error. The chain uses TRBV5-1 and TRBJ2-1; 9 bases line up with TRBD2. The CDR3 spans 15 residues. The ends lost 2 bases at V and 9 bases at J; junction bases unmatched: 9. The germline gives CDR1 SGHRS, CDR2 YFSETQ. CDR3 in amino acids: CASSFGSSGTVEQFL. The DNA of the CDR3 is TGCGCCAGCAGCTTCGGCTCTAGCGGGACGGTTGAGCAGTTCTTA.

The chain has TRBV7-9 and TRBJ1-4; D gene unclear. CDR1 and CDR2 (germline): SEHNR, FQNEAQ (reference sequence). V dropped 2 bases and J dropped 4 bases, with 14 bases sitting between them. The CDR3 extends over 16 amino acids. CDR3 amino acids: CASSLIREPLNEKLFF. The CDR3 nucleotides are TGTGCCAGCAGCTTAATCCGGGAACCCCTTAATGAAAAACTGTTTTTT.

The chain uses TRBV28 and TRBJ1-5; D might be TRBD1 (5 bases). The CDR3 runs 16 residues. The V gene's germline CDR1 is MDHEN and CDR2 SYDVKM. Trimming removed 8 bases from V and 2 bases from J, with 19 bases in between. CDR3 DNA: TGTGCCAGCCGAATGGGGACCGAGCAAGGCAATCAGCCCCAGCATTTT. Its translation is CASRMGTEQGNQPQHF.

This clonotype was recorded only once. J is TRBJ2-2 and V is TRBV14; D might be TRBD1 (5 bases). CDR1 and CDR2 (germline): SGHDN, FVKESK. The V and J ends lost 1 base and 0 bases respectively, with 9 bases between them. The CDR3 spans 16 residues. CDR3 loop: CASSQVRTTNTGELFF. CDR3 coding DNA: TGTGCCAGCAGCCAAGTAAGGACAACGAACACCGGGGAGCTGTTTTTT.

This clonotype has a handful of counts. The chain has TRBV18 and TRBJ1-5; 9 nucleotides align to TRBD1. Germline V CDR1 and CDR2: KGHSH, LQKENI. V shed 2 bases and J 7 bases; nucleotides not matched to a gene: 6. This CDR3 contains 15 residues. The CDR3 sequence is CASSPTGQGGQPQHF. The CDR3 DNA follows: TGTGCCAGCTCACCAACGGGACAGGGAGGCCAGCCCCAGCATTTT.

This clonotype was counted at least ten times. The V gene is TRBV7-2, the J gene TRBJ2-4; D ambiguous. Germline CDR1 SGHTA, CDR2 FQGNSA. This CDR3 is built from 12 residues. The ends were cut back, 4 bases at V and 7 bases at J, with 8 bases in the middle. CDR3 residues: CASSWVPNIQYF. CDR3 nucleotides: TGTGCCAGCAGCTGGGTCCCCAACATTCAGTACTTC.

This clonotype showed up just a few times. J is TRBJ1-6 and V is TRBV6-5; D is possibly TRBD1 (5 bases). Trimming removed 0 bases at V and 3 bases at J, with 9 bases between. Germline assignment: CDR1 MNHEY and CDR2 SVGAGI. The CDR3 sequence is 16 residues long. In DNA, the CDR3 is TGTGCCAGCAGTTACTCTGGGACGGACTATAATTCACCCCTCCACTTT. Its protein product is CASSYSGTDYNSPLHF.

A note on this clonotype: Germline and junction disagree at one end, which may indicate a read error. The chain recombines TRBV7-8 with TRBJ2-3; a weak D match, TRBD1 (6 bases). In germline, CDR1 is SGHVS, CDR2 FQNEAQ. The CDR3 has 17 residues. In DNA, the CDR3 is TGTGCCAGCAGCTTTGGGACATGGAGATCTAGCACAGATACGCAGTCTTTT. The encoded protein is CASSFGTWRSSTDTQSF.

This clonotype has more than one count but fewer than ten. This chain uses TRBV19 with TRBJ2-2; TRBD2 matches at 10 bases. Germline loops: CDR1 LNHDA, CDR2 SQIVND (reference sequence). V gave up 5 bases and J gave up 1 base; unmatched junction bases: 1. This CDR3 region has 15 residues. The CDR3 spells CASSQRGGNTGELFF. The CDR3 DNA reads TGTGCCAGTAGTCAGCGGGGGGGGAACACCGGGGAGCTGTTTTTT. The complete variable domain, with remaining parts taken from reference TRBV19 and TRBJ2-2, reads DGGITQSPKYLFRKEGQNVTLSCEQNLNHDAMYWYRQDPGQGLRLIYYSQIVNDFQKGDIAEGYSVSREKKESFPLTVTSAQKNPTAFYLCASSQRGGNTGELFFGEGSRLTVL.

In this sample, this clonotype turned up a few times. This chain links TRBV5-6 with TRBJ2-3; D may be TRBD1 (5 bases). Germline lookup yields CDR1 SGHDT and CDR2 YYEEEE. V lost 4 bases to trimming and J lost 2 bases, with 11 bases between them. CDR3 length: 14 amino acids. The CDR3 sequence is CASSLGQDTDTQYF. The CDR3 DNA sequence: TGTGCCAGCAGCCTAGGACAAGACACAGATACGCAGTATTTT.